This entry is about one T cell receptor (beta chain). Antigen specificity is unknown. The sample belongs to a study of beta chain features in type 1 diabetes. Since all of the isolated RNA was reverse transcribed, expressed TCRB transcripts were what got sequenced. Produced via immunoSEQ multiplex PCR; TCRdb's table is partial and in-frame only. This sample has about 340,000 clones, with less than 9.5% found just once. Germline V CDR1 and CDR2: LGHNA, YNFKEQ. With 3 bases clipped from V and 7 bases from J, the junction kept 11 bases outside the gene matches. CDR3 length: 16 residues. Regarding the study as a whole: In comparison with healthy donors, patients had naive, central memory and Treg TCRB repertoires that appeared more similar. When VDJ junctions were examined, type 1 diabetes patients showed fewer insertions and more deletions.

The chain combines TRBV4-2 with TRBJ1-2; TRBD1 matches 10 bases. This clonotype originated in a woman aged 18 to 35 in good health. Sequenced material: central memory CD4+ T cells from blood. Written as DNA, the CDR3 is TGTGCCAGCAGCCAGGACCCCGGGACAGGGGTTAGTGGCTACACCTTC. Encoded protein: CASSQDPGTGVSGYTF.